This T cell receptor beta chain was identified during a study of shared clonotypes between healthy human individuals. Sorted-subset replicate PCR reactions contained 200 to 250 ng DNA, corresponding to approximately 30,000 T cell genomes. The data were produced by immunoSEQ multiplex PCR, yet TCRdb's version contains in-frame clones alone and is incomplete. The table includes about 2.4 million clones, 90% to 95% detected once. This CDR3 spans 16 amino acids. V was clipped by 4 bases and J by 2 bases, with 18 bases between them. Germline V lookup: CDR1 SGHDN, CDR2 FVKESK. Study donors comprised healthy, HIV-negative adults devoid of recent acute infection or vaccination. The study drew all its donors from Caucasian adults living in Nashville, Tennessee. Splitting the CD4+ cells yielded a CD45RA+ naive subset and a CD45RA-negative memory subset.

The chain employs TRBV14 and TRBJ2-7; the D gene is possibly TRBD2 (5 bases). Sequencing was done on a sample of naive CD4+ T cells from PBMCs. Stated subset: CD45RA+ positively selected. This clonotype was obtained from a man between 18 and 35 years old in good health. Some clones in this sample may be carry-over from other donors' samples. CDR3 sequence (DNA): TGTGCCAGCAGCCCAGTCCTACTAGGTCCTCCCTACGAGCAGTACTTC. Translation: CASSPVLLGPPYEQYF.